The following is a T cell receptor beta chain sequence with its context. What it recognizes is unknown. PCR employed 60 Vbeta and 13 Jbeta primers. Assay used: immunoSEQ multiplex PCR; TCRdb lists only in-frame clones, some missing. The data show about 98,000 clones, about 80% seen once. This specimen belongs to a study of cytomegalovirus exposure and HLA in healthy donors. The study, taken as a whole, reports: About 87% or about 30% of the time was how often most TCR beta V segments were productive, according to an earlier analysis.

CDR3 length: 14 residues. V was cut by 7 bases and J by 0 bases, with 13 bases left in between. Germline V gives CDR1 PRHDT, CDR2 FYEKMQ (reference sequence). Sequencing input: PBMCs. This receptor was taken from a man aged 18-30 years in good health and CMV-seropositive. The gene calls are TRBV13 and TRBJ2-7; D may be TRBD2 (6 bases). CDR3 sequence (DNA): TGTGCCAGCACCAGGGACTCCTACTCCTACGAGCAGTACTTC. Its protein product is CASTRDSYSYEQYF. The full variable domain, its missing parts supplied by reference TRBV13 and TRBJ2-7, is AAGVIQSPRHLIKEKRETATLKCYPIPRHDTVYWYQQGPGQDPQFLISFYEKMQSDKGSIPDRFSAQQFSDYHSELNMSSLELGDSALYFCASTRDSYSYEQYFGPGTRLTVT.